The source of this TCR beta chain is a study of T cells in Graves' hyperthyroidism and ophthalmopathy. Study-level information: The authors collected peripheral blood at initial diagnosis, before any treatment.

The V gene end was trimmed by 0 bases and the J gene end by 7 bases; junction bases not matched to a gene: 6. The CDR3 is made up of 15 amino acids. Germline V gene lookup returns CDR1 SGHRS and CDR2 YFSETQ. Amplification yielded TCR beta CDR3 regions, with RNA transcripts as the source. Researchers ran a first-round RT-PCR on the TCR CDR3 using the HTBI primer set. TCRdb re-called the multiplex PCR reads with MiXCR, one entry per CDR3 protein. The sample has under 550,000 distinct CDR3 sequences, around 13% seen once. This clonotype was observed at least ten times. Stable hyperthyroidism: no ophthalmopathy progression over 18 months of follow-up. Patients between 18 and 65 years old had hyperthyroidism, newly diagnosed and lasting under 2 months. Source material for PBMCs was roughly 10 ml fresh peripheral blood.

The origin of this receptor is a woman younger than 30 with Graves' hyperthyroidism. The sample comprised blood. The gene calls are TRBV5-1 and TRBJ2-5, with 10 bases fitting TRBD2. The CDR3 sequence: CASSLAGTSEGTQYF. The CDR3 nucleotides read TGCGCCAGCAGCTTGGCCGGGACTAGCGAGGGGACCCAGTACTTC.